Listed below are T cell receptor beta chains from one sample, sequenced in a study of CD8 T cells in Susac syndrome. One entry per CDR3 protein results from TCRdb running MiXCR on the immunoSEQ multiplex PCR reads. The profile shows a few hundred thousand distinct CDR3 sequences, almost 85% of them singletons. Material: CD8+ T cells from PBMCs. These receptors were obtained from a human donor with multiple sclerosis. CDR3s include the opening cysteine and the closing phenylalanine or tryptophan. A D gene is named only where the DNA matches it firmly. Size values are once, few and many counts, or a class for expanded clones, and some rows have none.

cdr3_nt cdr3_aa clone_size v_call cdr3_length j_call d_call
TGTGCCGCCGGGGGGGGGCCCGAGACAGATACGCAGTATTTT CAAGGGPETDTQYF once TRBV10-3 14 TRBJ2-3 TRBD2
TGTGCCAGCAGTTTTGGGTGGAACACTGAAGCTTTCTTT CASSFGWNTEAFF . TRBV12-3/TRBV12-4 13 TRBJ1-1 .
TGTGCCAGCAGCTCAGTATTACAGATGAACACTGAAGCTTTCTTT CASSSVLQMNTEAFF . TRBV7-9 15 TRBJ1-1 .
TGCAGTGCTAGTACCATAAGCTACAATGAGCAGTTCTTC CSASTISYNEQFF . TRBV20-1 13 TRBJ2-1 .
TGTGCCAGCAGCGTAGGTCAGGGGACCTTCACAGATACGCAGTATTTT CASSVGQGTFTDTQYF . TRBV9 16 TRBJ2-3 .
TGCGCCAGCAGCCAAAGGGGGTGGGCTAGCGACACCGGGGAGCTGTTTTTT CASSQRGWASDTGELFF . TRBV4-3 17 TRBJ2-2 .
TGCAGCGTTGATCTACAGGGAGGCGAGCAGTTCTTC CSVDLQGGEQFF . TRBV29-1 12 TRBJ2-1 .
TGTGCCAGCAGCGAAACCGGGACGGGCTACGAGCAGTACTTC CASSETGTGYEQYF few TRBV9 14 TRBJ2-7 .
TGTGCCAGCAGCTTGGGACTAGCGGGCCACAATGAGCAGTTCTTC CASSLGLAGHNEQFF few TRBV7-9 15 TRBJ2-1 TRBD2
TGTGCCATCAGTGAGCTAACACGACCCGGCTCTGGAAACACCATATATTTT CAISELTRPGSGNTIYF . TRBV10-3 17 TRBJ1-3 .
TGTGCCAGCAGTCTCGGGACTAGCGGGACGGCGCGAGAGACCCAGTACTTC CASSLGTSGTARETQYF . TRBV27 17 TRBJ2-5 TRBD2
TGTGCCAGCAGCATACTAGCGGGAGTCCCCCCCGGGGAGCTGTTTTTT CASSILAGVPPGELFF . TRBV5-6 16 TRBJ2-2 TRBD2
TGTGCCACCTCACCGGGACAGGGGGAATATACGCAGTATTTT CATSPGQGEYTQYF once TRBV15 14 TRBJ2-3 TRBD1
TGTGCCAGCAGCACAGCACTAGCGGGCGTCGTCGTCGAGCAGTACTTC CASSTALAGVVVEQYF . TRBV7-2 16 TRBJ2-7 TRBD2
TGTGCCATCAGTGAGTCTGCCGAGGCCAGCTCCTACGAGCAGTACTTC CAISESAEASSYEQYF . TRBV10-3 16 TRBJ2-7 .
TGTGCCAGCAGCGTGGGGGCCTTCGAGCAGTACTTC CASSVGAFEQYF . TRBV12-3/TRBV12-4 12 TRBJ2-7 .
TGTGCCAGCACCGACGCGGGGGGCGGGGTTGACTACGAGCAGTACTTC CASTDAGGGVDYEQYF . TRBV28 16 TRBJ2-7 TRBD2